This TCR beta chain is drawn from a study of cytomegalovirus exposure and HLA in healthy donors. Study results and caveats: The study recorded 150 to 200 TCR beta chains that were cytomegalovirus-associated. In an earlier analysis, about 87% or about 30%: the productive usage of most TCR beta V segments.

A remark on this clone: Its antigen is as yet unknown.

Germline V gene data show CDR1 as SQVTM and CDR2 as ANQGSEA. Trimming removed 6 bases at V and 2 bases at J, with 11 bases between. The length of the CDR3 is 14 residues. A multiplex PCR was run with 60 Vbeta primers and 13 Jbeta primers. Sequencing was performed with immunoSEQ multiplex PCR; in TCRdb, only in-frame clones are kept and a portion is missing. The data hold 110,000 to 150,000 clones, with about 72% observed a single time. The rearrangement links TRBV29-1 to TRBJ2-6, with a possible D match to TRBD1 (6 bases). The specimen was PBMCs. The receptor was derived from a man in his 60s in good health and CMV-seronegative. CDR3 DNA: TGCAGCGTACAACAGGGTCCTGGGGCCAACGTCCTGACTTTC. Its protein product is CSVQQGPGANVLTF. Drawing the rest from reference TRBV29-1 and TRBJ2-6, the complete variable domain is SAVISQKPSRDICQRGTSLTIQCQVDSQVTMMFWYRQQPGQSLTLIATANQGSEATYESGFVIDKFPISRPNLTFSTLTVSNMSPEDSSIYLCSVQQGPGANVLTFGAGSRLTVL.